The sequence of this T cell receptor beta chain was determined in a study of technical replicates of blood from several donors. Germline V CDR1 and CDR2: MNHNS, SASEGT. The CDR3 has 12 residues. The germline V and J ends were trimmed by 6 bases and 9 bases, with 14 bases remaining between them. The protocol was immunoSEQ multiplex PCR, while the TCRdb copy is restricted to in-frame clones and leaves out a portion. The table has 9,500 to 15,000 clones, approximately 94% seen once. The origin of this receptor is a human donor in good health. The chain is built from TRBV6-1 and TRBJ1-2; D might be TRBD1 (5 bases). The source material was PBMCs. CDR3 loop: CASRDTASSYTF. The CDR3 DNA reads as TGTGCCAGCAGGGACACAGCTTCCAGCTACACCTTC.